A selection of T cell receptor beta chains follows, all from one sample in a study of shared clonotypes between healthy human individuals. Assay used: immunoSEQ multiplex PCR; TCRdb lists only in-frame clones, some missing. The sample records fewer than 800,000 clones, around 90% being singletons. The sequenced sample consisted of naive CD8+ T cells sorted from blood. The receptors were sampled from a man in his thirties or forties in good health. The CDR3 runs from the conserved cysteine through the conserved F or W.

>TRBJ2-7|TRBV10-1
CASSETGPYEQYF
>TRBJ2-6|TRBV7-3
CASSSLSGANVLTF
>TRBJ2-7|TRBV14
CASSQLQGGYEQYF
>TRBJ2-7|TRBV27
CASSLWGTSGYEQYF
>TRBJ2-5|TRBV9
CASSVGTLGPAQETQYF
>TRBJ2-3|TRBV7-6
CASSLASGLDTQYF
>TRBJ2-2|TRBV28
CASSASGGLNTGELFF
>TRBJ2-1|TRBV11-2
CASSPGGDEQFF
>TRBJ1-1|TRBV7-6
CASSLAGGPEAFF
>TRBJ2-7|TRBV13
CASSLAGVEQYF
>TRBJ2-5|TRBV7-8
CASSLNRVAGVETQYF
>TRBJ2-7|TRBV11-2
CASSTSTYEQYF
>TRBJ2-7|TRBV19
CASSISGHSYEQYF
>TRBJ2-1|TRBV5-4
CASSLGTSSYNEQFF
>TRBJ2-7|TRBV27
CASSQTILREQYF
>TRBJ2-1|TRBV2
CASSEGLIVRAYNEQFF
>TRBJ2-2|TRBV5-1
CASSAQGSSTGELFF
>TRBJ1-2|TRBV7-8
CASSLDGDRGHSYGYTF
>TRBJ2-7|TRBV10-3
CAISDPTQGDEQYF
>TRBJ2-1|TRBV19
CASRVAGGPAYNEQFF
>TRBJ2-2|TRBV11-2
CASSLGVGGRAGELFF
>TRBJ2-1|TRBV14
CASSQLQGWNEQFF
>TRBJ2-3|TRBV4-1
CASSQGGAGGSESTDTQYF
>TRBJ2-3|TRBV9
CASSVELAGYTDTQYF
>TRBJ1-5|TRBV23-1
CASSQGTGRDSNQPQHF
>TRBJ2-7|TRBV4-1
CASSTGGPYEQYF
>TRBJ2-3|TRBV7-2
CASSVTSGSTDTQYF
>TRBJ2-5|TRBV27
CASSWGGYQETQYF
>TRBJ2-1|TRBV11-2
CASSHTTQGSYNEQFF
>TRBJ2-3|TRBV9
CASSNTDTQYF
>TRBJ2-7|TRBV5-6
CASSLTGTEYEQYF
>TRBJ1-5|TRBV6-5
CASSYAANQPQHF
>TRBJ2-1|TRBV14
CASSQLSGLALTKGEQFF
>TRBJ2-7|TRBV7-6
CASSQGVAVGYEQYF
>TRBJ2-7|TRBV11-2
CASSLEAPLEQYF
>TRBJ2-5|TRBV6-1
CASSVYGPPTVLGGETQYF
>TRBJ2-5|TRBV30
CAWGGVQETQYF
>TRBJ2-7|TRBV2
CASSEWAGVDEQYF
>TRBJ2-7|TRBV28
CASSSSGAAAEQYF
>TRBJ2-3|TRBV11-2
CASSLLGDTQYF
>TRBJ2-7|TRBV15
CAPGQDSYEQYF
>TRBJ2-1|TRBV28
CASSLCEAGGVCEQFF
>TRBJ1-1|TRBV7-8
CASSPGQAEAFF
>TRBJ1-2|TRBV7-6
CASSLGGQGSYGYTF
>TRBJ1-1|TRBV6-6
CASRGHLNTEAFF